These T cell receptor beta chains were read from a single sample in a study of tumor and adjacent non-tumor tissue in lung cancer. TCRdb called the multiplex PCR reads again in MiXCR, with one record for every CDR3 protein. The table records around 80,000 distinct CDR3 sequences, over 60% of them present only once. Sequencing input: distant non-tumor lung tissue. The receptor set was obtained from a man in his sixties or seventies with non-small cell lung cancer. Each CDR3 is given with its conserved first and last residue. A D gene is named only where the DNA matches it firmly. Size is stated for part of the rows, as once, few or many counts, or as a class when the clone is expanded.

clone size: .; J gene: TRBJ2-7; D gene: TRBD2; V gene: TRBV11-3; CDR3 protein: CASSQGTSEIPEQYF; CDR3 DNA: TGTGCTAGCAGTCAAGGGACTAGTGAAATCCCCGAGCAGTACTTC
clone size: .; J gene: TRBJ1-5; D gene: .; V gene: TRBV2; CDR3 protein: CASRFDRLAAHQPQHF; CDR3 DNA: TGTGCCAGCCGGTTCGATCGTCTGGCAGCACATCAGCCCCAGCATTTT
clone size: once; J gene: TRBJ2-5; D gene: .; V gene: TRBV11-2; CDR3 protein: CVSSLGAVQETQYF; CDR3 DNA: TGTGTCAGCAGCTTAGGGGCCGTTCAAGAGACCCAGTACTTC
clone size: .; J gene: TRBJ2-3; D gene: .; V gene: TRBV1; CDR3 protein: CTSSQDRGAGPGTDTQYF; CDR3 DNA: TGCACCAGCAGTCAAGATAGGGGGGCAGGGCCCGGCACAGATACGCAGTATTTT
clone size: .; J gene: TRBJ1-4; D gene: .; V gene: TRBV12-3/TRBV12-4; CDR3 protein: CASTTQQGLNVKLFF; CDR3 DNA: TGTGCCAGCACCACCCAACAGGGTTTAAATGTGAAACTGTTTTTT
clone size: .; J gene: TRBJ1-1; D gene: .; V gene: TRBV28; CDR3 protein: CASSPTMYTEGFF; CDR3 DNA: TGTGCCAGCAGTCCCACCATGTACACTGAAGGTTTCTTT
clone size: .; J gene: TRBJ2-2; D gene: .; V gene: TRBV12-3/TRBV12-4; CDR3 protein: CASKIFPLNTGDLYF; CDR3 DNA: TGTGCCAGCAAGATCTTTCCTCTGAACACCGGGGATCTGTATTTT
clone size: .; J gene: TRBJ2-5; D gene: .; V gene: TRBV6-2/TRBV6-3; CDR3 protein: CASSFKKTQYF; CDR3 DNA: TGTGCCAGTAGTTTTAAGAAGACCCAGTACTTC
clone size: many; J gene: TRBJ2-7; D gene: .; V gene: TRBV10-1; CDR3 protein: CASSEGGNEQYF; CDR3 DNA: TGCGCCAGCAGTGAGGGCGGGAACGAGCAGTACTTC
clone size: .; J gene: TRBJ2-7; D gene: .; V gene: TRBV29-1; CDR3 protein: CSVVVVSHEQYF; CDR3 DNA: TGCAGCGTTGTTGTTGTATCCCACGAGCAGTACTTC
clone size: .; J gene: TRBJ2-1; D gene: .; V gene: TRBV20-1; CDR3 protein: CSSRGGSVSNNEQFF; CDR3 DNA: TGCAGTTCTAGAGGGGGTAGCGTCTCCAATAATGAGCAGTTCTTC
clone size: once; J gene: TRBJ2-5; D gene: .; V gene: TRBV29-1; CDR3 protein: CSAKPYLHSGQETQYF; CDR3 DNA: TGCAGCGCCAAGCCATACCTCCACTCAGGTCAAGAGACCCAGTACTTC
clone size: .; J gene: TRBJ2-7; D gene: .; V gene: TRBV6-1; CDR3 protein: CASIGGTYEQYF; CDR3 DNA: TGTGCCAGTATTGGGGGTACCTACGAGCAGTACTTC